The 5 T cell receptor beta chains listed next were all sequenced from one sample in a study of blood T cells in healthy people across ages. A second PCR of 7 to 11 cycles used a sample-barcoded 5' primer and a J-beta primer mix. One entry per CDR3 protein results from TCRdb running MiXCR on the 5' RACE reads. The sample lists about 640,000 distinct CDR3 sequences; approximately 59% were seen once. Material: blood. All receptors derive from a man aged 60 to 69 in good health.

Note on this clonotype: A much larger clone lies a single base off, so this may be a read error. The chain employs TRBV12-3 or TRBV12-4 and TRBJ2-3; D is ambiguous. The CDR3 length is 11 residues. Trimming cost V 6 bases and J 8 bases, with 9 bases left between them. The CDR3 sequence: CASSPASTQYF. As DNA, the CDR3 is TGTGCCAGCAGCCCCGCAAGTACGCAGTATTTT.

The rearrangement uses TRBV7-2 and TRBJ2-1; D may match TRBD1 or TRBD2 (5 bases each). The CDR3 covers 14 residues. CDR1 is SGHTA and CDR2 is FQGNSA in the germline V gene. Deletions cut 4 bases from V and 13 bases from J, with 20 bases between. CDR3 nucleotides: TGTGCCAGCAGCTCAAGGCAGCGAGGGGAGACCCAGTTCTTC. Protein product: CASSSRQRGETQFF.

This clonotype has only a few counts. This CDR3 is CASSLGWAQYF. In DNA, the CDR3 is TGTGCCAGCAGCTTAGGGTGGGCCCAGTACTTC. The chain couples TRBV11-2 to TRBJ2-5, with D unresolved. CDR3 length equals 11 residues. Trimming left V 1 base short and J 9 bases short, with 6 bases between. Germline V gene sequence: CDR1 SGHAT, CDR2 FQNNGV.

V is TRBV18 and J is TRBJ2-3; D unresolved. The CDR3 sequence is 15 residues long. Germline CDR1 reads KGHSH; CDR2 reads LQKENI. V was clipped by 3 bases and J by 2 bases, with 12 bases between them. CDR3 sequence (DNA): TGTGCCAGCTCACCGGACGTATTGCCCACAGATACGCAGTATTTT. Its translation is CASSPDVLPTDTQYF.

The sample holds a few counts of this clonotype. The chain is built from TRBV7-2 and TRBJ2-2; D may match TRBD1 or TRBD2 (7 bases each). The CDR3 extends over 16 amino acids. Germline V gives CDR1 SGHTA, CDR2 FQGNSA. V lost 5 bases and J 4 bases, leaving 17 bases between the germline ends. CDR3 in amino acids: CASSPRGGSATGELFF. DNA for the CDR3: TGTGCCAGCAGCCCCAGGGGGGGGTCGGCCACCGGGGAGCTGTTTTTT.